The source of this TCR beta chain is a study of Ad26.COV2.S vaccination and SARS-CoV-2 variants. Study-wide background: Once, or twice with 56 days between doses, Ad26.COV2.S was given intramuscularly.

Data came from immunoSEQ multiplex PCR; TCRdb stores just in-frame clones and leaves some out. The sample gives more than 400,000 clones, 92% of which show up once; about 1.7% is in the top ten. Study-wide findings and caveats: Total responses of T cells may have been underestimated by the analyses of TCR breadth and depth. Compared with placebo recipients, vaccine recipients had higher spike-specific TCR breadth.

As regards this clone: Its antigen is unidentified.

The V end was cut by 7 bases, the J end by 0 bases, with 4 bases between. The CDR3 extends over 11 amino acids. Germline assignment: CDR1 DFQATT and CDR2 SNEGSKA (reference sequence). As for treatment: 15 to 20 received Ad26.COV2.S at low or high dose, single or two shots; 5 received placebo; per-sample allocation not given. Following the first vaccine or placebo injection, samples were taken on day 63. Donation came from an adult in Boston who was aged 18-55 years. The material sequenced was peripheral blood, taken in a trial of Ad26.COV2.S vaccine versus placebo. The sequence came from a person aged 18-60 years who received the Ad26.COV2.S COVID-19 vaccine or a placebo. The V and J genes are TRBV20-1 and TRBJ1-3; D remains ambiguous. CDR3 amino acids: CSVPSGNTIYF. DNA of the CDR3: TGCAGTGTTCCCTCTGGAAACACCATATATTTT.